These 8 T cell receptor beta chains were all obtained from the same sample, sequenced in a study of beta chain features in type 1 diabetes. Every isolated RNA sample was fully reverse transcribed, so sequencing captured expressed TCRB transcripts. Assay used: immunoSEQ multiplex PCR; TCRdb lists only in-frame clones, some missing. The table records around 300,000 clones, around 7.3% of them present only once. Sequenced sample: central memory CD4+ T cells from blood. These receptors originate from a woman under 30 in good health.

This clone was counted a few times. The J gene is TRBJ1-2, the V gene TRBV29-1; 9 bases are shared with TRBD1. Germline V gives CDR1 SQVTM, CDR2 ANQGSEA. Trimming at V came to 7 bases and at J to 8 bases, leaving 17 bases not matched to a gene. The CDR3 extends over 15 amino acids. CDR3 sequence reads: CSAKFSGTGSGGYTF. CDR3 nucleotide sequence: TGCAGCGCCAAATTCTCCGGGACAGGGTCCGGCGGCTACACCTTC.

This rearrangement joins TRBV7-8 to TRBJ1-1; TRBD1 might be the D (5 bases). Germline V CDR1 and CDR2: SGHVS, FQNEAQ. With 5 bases removed from V and 4 bases from J, the gap between germline ends came to 14 bases. The length of the CDR3 is 14 residues. CDR3 bases: TGTGCCAGCAGCACGGACATACGGGTCACTGAAGCTTTCTTT. It specifies CASSTDIRVTEAFF.

Only a few counts were recorded for this clone. CDR3 residues: CSVDGYQETQYF. CDR3 coding DNA: TGCAGCGTTGACGGCTACCAAGAGACCCAGTACTTC. The chain carries TRBV29-1 and TRBJ2-5; no clear D. Germline V lookup: CDR1 SQVTM, CDR2 ANQGSEA. Trimming removed 3 bases at V and 0 bases at J, with 5 bases between. CDR3 length: 12 amino acids.

The chain couples TRBV27 to TRBJ2-1, with 12 bases identical to TRBD2. The length of the CDR3 is 20 residues. Germline-derived CDR1 and CDR2 are MNHEY and SMNVEV (reference sequence). After removal of 3 bases from V and 0 bases from J, the junction contained 12 bases not matched to a gene. This CDR3 reads CASSFSSSGRAWGSYNEQFF. The CDR3 DNA reads TGTGCCAGCAGTTTTTCATCTAGCGGGAGGGCTTGGGGCTCCTACAATGAGCAGTTCTTC.

This chain uses TRBV4-3 with TRBJ2-3, with D possibly TRBD1 on 6 matching bases. Between the trimmed V and J ends, which lost 1 base and 1 base, there was a span of 12 bases. The CDR3 runs to 16 residues. Germline V lookup: CDR1 LGHNA, CDR2 YSLEER. The CDR3 sequence: CASSQGQGPGTDTQYF. The CDR3 nucleotides are TGCGCCAGCAGCCAAGGCCAGGGGCCCGGCACAGATACGCAGTATTTT.

This clone was counted a few times. This chain links TRBV12-5 with TRBJ1-2; 7 bases agree with TRBD1. The germline CDR1 and CDR2 sequences are LGHNT and FRNRAP. The V and J ends lost 6 bases and 4 bases, in that order; junction bases with no gene match: 11. This CDR3 has 15 residues. In nucleotides, the CDR3 is TGTGCTAGTGGCCACGACAGGGAGGTAGGCTATGGCTACACCTTC. Its translation: CASGHDREVGYGYTF.

In this sample, this clone turned up a few times. This chain uses TRBV5-1 with TRBJ1-2, with D unclear. This CDR3 contains 12 residues. Germline CDR1 SGHRS, CDR2 YFSETQ. Between the trimmed V and J ends, which lost 2 bases and 4 bases, there was a span of 6 bases. Written as DNA, the CDR3 is TGCGCCAGCAGCTTAGGCCTCTATGGCTACACCTTC. This translates into CASSLGLYGYTF.

J is TRBJ1-1 and V is TRBV6-5; D gene ambiguous. The V end was cut by 6 bases, the J end by 5 bases, with 16 bases between. CDR3 length equals 14 residues. Per the germline V gene, CDR1 is MNHEY and CDR2 is SVGAGI. DNA for the CDR3: TGTGCCAGCAGCAGTCCCAGTTCTCTGACTGAAGCTTTCTTT. Protein sequence: CASSSPSSLTEAFF.